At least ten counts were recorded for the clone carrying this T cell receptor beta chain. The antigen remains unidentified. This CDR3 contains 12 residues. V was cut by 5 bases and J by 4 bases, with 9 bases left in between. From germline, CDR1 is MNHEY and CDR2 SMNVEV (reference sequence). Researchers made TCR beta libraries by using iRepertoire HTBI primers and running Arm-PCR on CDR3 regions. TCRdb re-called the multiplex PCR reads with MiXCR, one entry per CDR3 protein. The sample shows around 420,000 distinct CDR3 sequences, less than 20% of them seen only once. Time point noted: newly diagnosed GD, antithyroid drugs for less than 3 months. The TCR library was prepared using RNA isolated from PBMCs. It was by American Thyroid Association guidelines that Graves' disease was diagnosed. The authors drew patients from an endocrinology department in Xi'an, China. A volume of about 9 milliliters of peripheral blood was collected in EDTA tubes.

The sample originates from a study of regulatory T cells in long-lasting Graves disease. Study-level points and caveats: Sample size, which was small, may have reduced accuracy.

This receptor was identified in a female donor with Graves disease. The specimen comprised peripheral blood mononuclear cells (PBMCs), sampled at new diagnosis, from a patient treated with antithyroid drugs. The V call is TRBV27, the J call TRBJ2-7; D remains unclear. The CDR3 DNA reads TGTGCCAGCAGTCCTGGACCTTACGAGCAGTACTTC. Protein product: CASSPGPYEQYF.